This T cell receptor (beta chain) was recorded in a study of blood T cell repertoires in COVID-19. In the study overall: Whether acute or convalescent, the COVID-19 samples came from the United States, Italy and Spain. The cDNA or gDNA used as material had been derived from T cells, B-cell-depleted T cells, or PBMCs.

There are 16 residues in the CDR3. V shed 3 bases, J shed 6 bases, and the junction held 10 bases outside the gene matches. Germline CDR1 and CDR2: MGHDK and SYGVNS. Original processing methods: It was from reference gene primer amplification that nucleated cell counts were estimated. Assay: immunoSEQ multiplex PCR; the TCRdb copy retains only in-frame clones and omits some. That table furnishes V, J and clone size, whereas the DNA furnished D and trimming. Of 60,000 to 75,000 clones listed, roughly 80% were seen once; the top ten hold around 6%. The chain joins TRBV25-1 to TRBJ1-2, with 10 bases identical to TRBD1. The clonotype originates from a woman in her forties or fifties with active or convalescent COVID-19. The specimen sequenced was peripheral blood. The CDR3 sequence is CASSDLMGQGRHGYTF. CDR3 in DNA: TGTGCCAGCAGTGATCTTATGGGACAGGGGAGACATGGCTACACCTTC.